These 19 T cell receptor beta chains were all obtained from the same sample, sequenced in a study of CD8+CD57+ T cells in acquired aplastic anemia. The use of genomic DNA as template underpinned the TCR beta VDJ and CDR3 profiling. TCRdb independently ran MiXCR on the reads; one entry per CDR3 protein. The table lists fewer than 250,000 distinct CDR3 sequences, 40% to 60% of them singletons, with approximately 20% in the top ten. Selection for sequencing was limited to patients who had shown CD8+CD57+ cell expansion by flow cytometry. The sample was sorted CD4+, CD8+, or CD8+CD57+ T cells (not recorded which) from PBMCs. The receptors stem from a human donor with aplastic anemia.

The sample holds a few counts of this clonotype. The chain has TRBV29-1 and TRBJ2-7; TRBD1 matches at 10 bases. V lost 7 bases, J lost 0 bases, and 3 bases stayed unmatched. Germline lookup yields CDR1 SQVTM and CDR2 ANQGSEA. The CDR3 length is 13 residues. This chain's CDR3 is CSARTGGSYEQYF. The CDR3 DNA reads as TGCAGCGCAAGGACAGGGGGCTCCTACGAGCAGTACTTC.

The rearrangement uses TRBV7-8 and TRBJ1-5; no clear D gene. The CDR3 length is 15 residues. V lost 3 bases, J lost 6 bases, and 15 bases lay in between. The germline gives CDR1 SGHVS, CDR2 FQNEAQ. This CDR3 reads CASSLGGNVGQPQHF. The CDR3 DNA reads as TGTGCCAGCAGCTTGGGAGGAAACGTGGGTCAGCCCCAGCATTTT.

As for this clonotype: Given a much more abundant clone one base away, this may be a read error. The chain has TRBV20-1 and TRBJ1-1; maybe TRBD1 (5 bases). Germline V gene data show CDR1 as DFQATT and CDR2 as SNEGSKA (reference sequence). There are 13 residues in the CDR3. The CDR3 nucleotides read TGCAGTGCTGGAGATTGGGGGGGCACTGAAGCTTTCTTT. Its protein is CSAGDWGGTEAFF.

This clonotype was counted ten times or more. The chain is built from TRBV5-6 and TRBJ1-4; no firm D call. CDR3 length: 14 amino acids. Germline values: CDR1 SGHDT, CDR2 YYEEEE. V was trimmed by 1 base and J by 6 bases, leaving 10 bases between them. The CDR3 nucleotides read TGTGCCAGCAGCTTGATAGGGAGGGATGAAAAACTGTTTTTT. It is translated as CASSLIGRDEKLFF. The complete variable domain, with remaining parts taken from reference TRBV5-6 and TRBJ1-4, reads DAGVTQSPTHLIKTRGQQVTLRCSPKSGHDTVSWYQQALGQGPQFIFQYYEEEERQRGNFPDRFSGHQFPNYSSELNVNALLLGDSALYLCASSLIGRDEKLFFGSGTQLSVL.

About this clonotype: A much larger clone is a single base away; this may be a read error. The V gene is TRBV5-1, the J gene TRBJ2-1, with D possibly TRBD1 on 5 matching bases. Between the trimmed V and J ends, which lost 1 base and 9 bases, there was a span of 20 bases. Germline CDR1 reads SGHRS; CDR2 reads YFSETQ. The CDR3 has 16 amino acids. The CDR3 spells CASSLPTPRDRAEQFF. CDR3 coding DNA: TGCGCCAGCAGCTTGCCCACACCCAGGGATCGGGCTGAGCAGTTCTTC.

The genes are TRBV15 and TRBJ2-7, with D uncertain. Trimming removed 3 bases from V and 3 bases from J, with 6 bases in between. From germline, CDR1 is LNHNV and CDR2 YYDKDF (reference sequence). The CDR3 is made up of 12 amino acids. The DNA of the CDR3 is TGTGCCACCAGCAGGCAAGGCTACGAGCAGTACTTC. Amino acids: CATSRQGYEQYF.

As regards this clonotype: The junction differs from germline at one of its ends, possibly a read error. This chain connects TRBV5-1 to TRBJ2-7; D uncertain. Germline V gene sequence: CDR1 SGHRS, CDR2 YFSETQ. The length of the CDR3 is 11 residues. In DNA form, the CDR3 reads TGTGCCAGCAGCTTCGGCCTGGAGCAGTACTTC. Protein product: CASSFGLEQYF.

This clonotype was observed at least ten times. The chain links TRBV29-1 to TRBJ2-7; the match to TRBD1 covers 7 bases. Germline values: CDR1 SQVTM, CDR2 ANQGSEA. The J segment lost 4 bases and the V segment lost 5 bases, leaving 14 bases of the junction unmatched. The CDR3 totals 15 residues. The CDR3 is CSVQGLQGSEYEQYF. The DNA for the CDR3 is TGCAGCGTTCAAGGGCTACAGGGGAGTGAGTACGAGCAGTACTTC.

A word on this clonotype: With a much larger clone just one base away, this may be a read error. The chain uses TRBV20-1 and TRBJ2-5, with D possibly being TRBD2 (7 bases). This CDR3 comprises 15 residues. In germline, CDR1 is DFQATT, CDR2 SNEGSKA (reference sequence). DNA for the CDR3: TGCGGTGCTACCCCCACCAGGGGAGGGGGAGAGACCCAGTACTTC. Its translation: CGATPTRGGGETQYF.

The chain recombines TRBV5-1 with TRBJ1-6, with D tentatively TRBD1 (5 bases). Germline CDR1 is SGHRS and CDR2 is YFSETQ. Trimming took off 5 bases at V and 9 bases at J, with 15 bases between the two ends. The CDR3 runs 14 residues. The CDR3 nucleotides are TGCGCCAGCAGTCCGTCGGGGGGTCGTTCACCCCTCCACTTT. Protein: CASSPSGGRSPLHF.

On this clonotype itself: A much larger clone differs from this one at a single base, so this may be a read error. The chain is built from TRBV5-1 and TRBJ2-5; D is possibly TRBD1 (7 bases). The CDR3 covers 15 residues. Germline-derived CDR1 and CDR2 are SGHRS and YFSETQ. The CDR3, as DNA: TGCGCCAGCAGCTTCGACCCAGGGGGGCAAGGGACCCAGTACTTC. Its protein product is CASSFDPGGQGTQYF.

The J gene is TRBJ1-6, the V gene TRBV6-4; D perhaps matches TRBD1 (6 bases). This CDR3 spans 13 amino acids. From germline, CDR1 is MRHNA and CDR2 SNTAGT. V lost 2 bases, J lost 7 bases, and 6 bases lay in between. CDR3 sequence reads: CASSDGTNSPLHF. The CDR3 DNA is TGTGCCAGCAGTGACGGGACAAATTCACCCCTCCACTTT.

The V gene is TRBV4-3, the J gene TRBJ1-1, with a weak D call TRBD1 (5 bases). The CDR3 covers 16 residues. The V end lost 5 bases, the J end lost 1 base, and 17 bases lay between the germline ends. Germline loops: CDR1 LGHNA, CDR2 YSLEER. As DNA, the CDR3 is TGCGCCAGCAGCTACTTCGGAGACAGTCCGAACACTGAAGCTTTCTTT. Encoded protein: CASSYFGDSPNTEAFF.

V and J are TRBV20-1 and TRBJ1-1; D gene unclear. Trimming removed 6 bases at V and 6 bases at J, with 17 bases between. The germline V gene has CDR1 DFQATT and CDR2 SNEGSKA (reference sequence). The CDR3 extends over 13 amino acids. The CDR3 is CSAPIRGFSEAFF. DNA for the CDR3: TGCAGTGCCCCAATAAGAGGTTTCTCTGAAGCTTTCTTT.

This clonotype was observed a few times. The genes are TRBV12-3 or TRBV12-4 and TRBJ2-7; 10 bases are a match to TRBD2. J lost 1 base, V lost 1 base, and 1 base had no gene match. There are 15 residues in the CDR3. The CDR3 loop reads CASSLVLAGSYEQYF. In nucleotides, the CDR3 is TGTGCCAGCAGTTTAGTACTAGCGGGATCCTACGAGCAGTACTTC.

This clonotype was counted many times. This sequence joins TRBV20-1 and TRBJ2-7; the D gene is possibly TRBD2 (5 bases). Germline CDR1 DFQATT, CDR2 SNEGSKA (reference sequence). The CDR3 sequence is 15 residues long. Between the trimmed V and J ends, which lost 1 base and 0 bases, there was a span of 13 bases. CDR3 sequence (DNA): TGCAGTGCTAGAGCCTATGGGGAGAGCTCCTACGAGCAGTACTTC. It is translated as CSARAYGESSYEQYF.

This clonotype showed up many times. The chain joins TRBV15 to TRBJ1-4; 7 bases map to TRBD1. The CDR3 runs 19 residues. Germline loops: CDR1 LNHNV, CDR2 YYDKDF (reference sequence). V lost 2 bases to trimming and J lost 3 bases; unmatched junction nucleotides: 15. The CDR3 DNA reads TGTGCCACCAGCAGAAATCTCCAGGGGGTGGCTGGAGCTAATGAAAAACTGTTTTTT. Translation gives CATSRNLQGVAGANEKLFF. Using reference TRBV15 and TRBJ1-4 for the parts outside the CDR3, the full variable domain is DAMVIQNPRYQVTQFGKPVTLSCSQTLNHNVMYWYQQKSSQAPKLLFHYYDKDFNNEADTPDNFQSRRPNTSFCFLDIRSPGLGDTAMYLCATSRNLQGVAGANEKLFFGSGTQLSVL.

There are a few counts of this clonotype. The CDR3 DNA is TGCGCCAGCAGCCAAGCTGGTCTAGCCGGCGAGACCCAGTACTTC. Its translation: CASSQAGLAGETQYF. The chain couples TRBV4-1 to TRBJ2-5; weak D call: TRBD2 (5 bases). The germline V and J ends were trimmed by 1 base and 5 bases, with 14 bases remaining between them. The CDR3 is 15 residues long. CDR1 and CDR2 from the germline V gene are MGHRA and YSYEKL.

This clonotype appeared a few times. A read error may be the cause here, since a much bigger clone is one base away. The CDR3 DNA reads TGTGCCAGCAGTGAAAGGAGGGACGGCGAAAAACTGTTTTTT. This gives the protein CASSERRDGEKLFF. The gene calls are TRBV6-5 and TRBJ1-4; perhaps TRBD1 as D (5 bases). Looked up from germline, CDR1 is MNHEY and CDR2 is SVGAGI. The V gene lost 5 bases and the J gene lost 8 bases, with 15 bases spanning the gap. This CDR3 contains 14 residues.